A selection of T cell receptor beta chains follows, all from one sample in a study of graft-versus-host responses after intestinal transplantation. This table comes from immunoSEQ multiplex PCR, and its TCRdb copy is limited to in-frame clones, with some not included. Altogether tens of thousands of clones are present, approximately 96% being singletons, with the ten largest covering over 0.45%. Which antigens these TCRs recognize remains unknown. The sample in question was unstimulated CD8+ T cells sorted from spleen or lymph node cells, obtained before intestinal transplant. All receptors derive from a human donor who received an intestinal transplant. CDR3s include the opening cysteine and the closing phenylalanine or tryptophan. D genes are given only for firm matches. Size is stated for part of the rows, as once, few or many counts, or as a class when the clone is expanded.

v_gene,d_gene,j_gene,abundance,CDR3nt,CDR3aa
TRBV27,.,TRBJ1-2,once,TGTGCCAGCAGTTTGGTGGGGGACCCAAACTATGGCTACACCTTC,CASSLVGDPNYGYTF
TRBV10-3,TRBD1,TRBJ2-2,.,TGTGCCACCACAAAGACCAGACAGGGAAACACCGGGGAGCTGTTTTTT,CATTKTRQGNTGELFF
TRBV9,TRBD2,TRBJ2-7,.,TGTGCCAGCAGCGAAACTAGCGGTTACGAGCAGTACTTC,CASSETSGYEQYF
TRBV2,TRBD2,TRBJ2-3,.,TGTGCCAGCAGTGCCTCGGAGATAGCGGGAGCGACAGATACGCAGTATTTT,CASSASEIAGATDTQYF
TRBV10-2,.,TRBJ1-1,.,TGCGCCAGCAGTGAGGTAGGGGGGGCTGAAGCTTTCTTT,CASSEVGGAEAFF
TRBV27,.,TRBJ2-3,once,TGTGCCAGCAGTTTAAAGGGGGAGGTAGGGAACGCAGATACGCAGTATTTT,CASSLKGEVGNADTQYF
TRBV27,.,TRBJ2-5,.,TGTGCCAGCAGTTTATTAATCTCCCAAGAGACCCAGTACTTC,CASSLLISQETQYF
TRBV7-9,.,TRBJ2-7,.,TGTGCCAGCAGCTCAGACCGGGACCCGGCCAGGAGGCAGTACTTC,CASSSDRDPARRQYF
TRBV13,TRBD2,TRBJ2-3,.,TGTGCCAGCAGCACCGTGACTAGCGGGAGTCGTAGCACAGATACGCAGTATTTT,CASSTVTSGSRSTDTQYF
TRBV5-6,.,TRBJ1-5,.,TGTGCCAGCAGCTTCCGACAGACTAATAGCAATCAGCCCCAGCATTTT,CASSFRQTNSNQPQHF
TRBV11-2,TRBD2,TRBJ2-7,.,TGTGCCAGCAGTCCTGGGGCTAGCGGCGAGCAGTACTTC,CASSPGASGEQYF
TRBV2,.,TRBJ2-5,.,TGTGCCAGCAGTACCTATGACGCCCAGTACTTC,CASSTYDAQYF
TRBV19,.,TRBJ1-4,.,TGTGCCAGTAGTATAATTGAGGGGGAAAATGAAAAACTGTTTTTT,CASSIIEGENEKLFF
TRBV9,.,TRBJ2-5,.,TGTGCCAGCAGCCCCAGGAGGTTGGGGGAGACCCAGTACTTC,CASSPRRLGETQYF
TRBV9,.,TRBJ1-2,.,TGTGCCAGCAGCGTGGGGGGCTCAGCATCAGCTAACTATGGCTACACCTTC,CASSVGGSASANYGYTF
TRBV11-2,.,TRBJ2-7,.,TGTGCCAGCAGCTTAGATAGAGCGTCACCCTCCTACGAGCAGTACTTC,CASSLDRASPSYEQYF
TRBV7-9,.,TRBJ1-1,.,TGTGCCAGCAGCTTCGGTGACTTTCGGTACACTGAAGCTTTCTTT,CASSFGDFRYTEAFF
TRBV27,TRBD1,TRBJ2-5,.,TGTGCCAGCAGCGGAGGACAGGGCCACGGGGAGACCCAGTACTTC,CASSGGQGHGETQYF
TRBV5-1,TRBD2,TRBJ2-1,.,TGCGCCAGCAGCTCCGATAAACTAGCGGGAGCGTACAATGAGCAGTTCTTC,CASSSDKLAGAYNEQFF
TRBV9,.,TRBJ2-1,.,TGTGCCAGCAGCTCATCTCCAGCTTATAGCTCCTACAATGGGCAGTTCTTC,CASSSSPAYSSYNGQFF
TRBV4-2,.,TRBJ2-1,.,TGTGCCAGCAGCCAAGCATTGAGCTCCTACAATGAGCAGTTCTTC,CASSQALSSYNEQFF
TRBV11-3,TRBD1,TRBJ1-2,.,TGTGCCAGGGGTAAGTGGATGTGGGACAGGGGGAGCGTCCGTTATGGCTACACCTTC,CARGKWMWDRGSVRYGYTF
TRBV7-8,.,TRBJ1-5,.,TGTGCCAGCAGCTTAGGTAGGGATCAGCCCCAGCATTTT,CASSLGRDQPQHF
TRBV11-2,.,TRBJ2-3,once,TGTGCCAGCAGCCCCTTATCTAGCACAGATACGCAGTATTTT,CASSPLSSTDTQYF
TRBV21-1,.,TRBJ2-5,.,TGTGCCAGCAGCAAAAGCGGTGGCAGGGGAAGCCAAGAGACCCAGTACTTC,CASSKSGGRGSQETQYF
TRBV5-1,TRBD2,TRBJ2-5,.,TGCGCCAGCGGCCACCCAGGACCAGCGGGAATCCAAGAGACCCAGTACTTC,CASGHPGPAGIQETQYF
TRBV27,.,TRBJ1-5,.,TGTGCCAGCAGTTTATCTACGGGGGGTGGGCAGCCCCAGCATTTT,CASSLSTGGGQPQHF
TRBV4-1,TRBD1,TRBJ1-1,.,TGCGCCAGCAGCCAAGATGGTACAGGGGACACTGAAGCTTTCTTT,CASSQDGTGDTEAFF
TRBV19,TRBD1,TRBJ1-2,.,TGTGCCAGTACCCCCAGTGGAGCCGGGACAGGGGCCGCGAGGGACTATGGCTACACCTTC,CASTPSGAGTGAARDYGYTF
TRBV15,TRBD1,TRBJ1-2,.,TGTGCCACCACTGCGACAGGGACCCCCTATGGCTACACCTTC,CATTATGTPYGYTF
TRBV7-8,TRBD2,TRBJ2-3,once,TGTGCCAGCAGCTTAGCGCGGGACGGGAGGGCCCCTAGCACAGATACGCAGTATTTT,CASSLARDGRAPSTDTQYF
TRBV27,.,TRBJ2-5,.,TGTGCCAGCAGCCCCACAGGGATGGAGACCCAGTACTTC,CASSPTGMETQYF
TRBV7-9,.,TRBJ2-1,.,TGTGCCAGCTCCGACGGGAAGGGTAGAAATGAGCAGTTCTTC,CASSDGKGRNEQFF
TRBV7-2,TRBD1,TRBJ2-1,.,TGTGCCAGCAGCTTAACAGGGGGATCCTACAATGAGCAGTTCTTC,CASSLTGGSYNEQFF
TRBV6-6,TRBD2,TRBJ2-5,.,TGTGCCAGCAGTTTACTAGCGGGAGGGGAAGAGACCCAGTACTTC,CASSLLAGGEETQYF
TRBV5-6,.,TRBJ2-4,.,TGTGCCAGCAGCTTGGGGGGTATAGGGTTGGATTTAGCCAAAAACATTCAGTACTTC,CASSLGGIGLDLAKNIQYF
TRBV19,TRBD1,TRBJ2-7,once,TGTGCCAGTAGTATTACCGGGACAGGGTCCTACGAGCAGTACTTC,CASSITGTGSYEQYF
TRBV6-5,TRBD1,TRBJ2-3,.,TGTGCCAGCAGTTACGGGACAGGGCGCACAGATACGCAGTATTTT,CASSYGTGRTDTQYF
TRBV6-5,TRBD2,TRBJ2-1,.,TGTGCCAGCAGCATGCTAGCGGATACCTACAATGAGCAGTTCTTC,CASSMLADTYNEQFF
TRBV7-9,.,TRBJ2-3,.,TGTGCCAGCAGCTTAGCCAGACTTAGCACAGATACGCAGTATTTT,CASSLARLSTDTQYF
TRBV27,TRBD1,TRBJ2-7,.,TGTGCCAGCAGTTTAGTCCAGGGGGCGCACGAGCAGTACTTC,CASSLVQGAHEQYF
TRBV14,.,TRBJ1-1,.,TGTGCCAGCAGCCGGTTGAGTGTTCGAAGGGGCACTGAAGCTTTCTTT,CASSRLSVRRGTEAFF
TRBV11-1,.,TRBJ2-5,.,TGTGCCAGCAGCTTATCGGGTAGCTTCGGAGAGACCCAGTACTTC,CASSLSGSFGETQYF
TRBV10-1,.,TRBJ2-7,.,TGCGCCAGCAGTGAGTACCTGTCCTACGAGCAGTACTTC,CASSEYLSYEQYF
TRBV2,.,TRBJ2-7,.,TGTGCCAGCAGTGAAGTCCGACAGGGAGGCTACGAGCAGTACTTC,CASSEVRQGGYEQYF
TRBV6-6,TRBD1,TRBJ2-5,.,TGTGCCAGCAGTTACACGGACAGGCAAGAGACCCAGTACTTC,CASSYTDRQETQYF
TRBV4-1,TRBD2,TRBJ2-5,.,TGCGCCAGCAGCCCATTACTAGCGCCCGAACAAGAGACCCAGTACTTC,CASSPLLAPEQETQYF
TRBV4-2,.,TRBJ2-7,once,TGTGCCAGCAGCCAAGCGAACGAGCAGTACTTC,CASSQANEQYF
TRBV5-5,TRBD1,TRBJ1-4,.,TGTGCCAGCAGCTTTACGGGACAGGGTGAAAAACTGTTTTTT,CASSFTGQGEKLFF
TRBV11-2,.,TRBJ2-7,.,TGTGCCAGCAGCTCCGGCGGGCGGGGAGGAGGCGAGCAGTACTTC,CASSSGGRGGGEQYF
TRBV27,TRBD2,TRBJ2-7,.,TGTGCCAGCAGTTTACGCGGGAGGGCCTACGAGCAGTACTTC,CASSLRGRAYEQYF
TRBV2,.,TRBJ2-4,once,TGTGCCAGCAGTGAAGTACGACTAGCCAAAAACATTCAGTACTTC,CASSEVRLAKNIQYF
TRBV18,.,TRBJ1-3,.,TGTGCCAGCTCACCACCTAGCAGCAGGGCCATCTCTGGAAACACCATATATTTT,CASSPPSSRAISGNTIYF
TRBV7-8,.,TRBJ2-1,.,TGTGCCAGCAGCCTCGGGGGCCATAACAATGAGCAGTTCTTC,CASSLGGHNNEQFF